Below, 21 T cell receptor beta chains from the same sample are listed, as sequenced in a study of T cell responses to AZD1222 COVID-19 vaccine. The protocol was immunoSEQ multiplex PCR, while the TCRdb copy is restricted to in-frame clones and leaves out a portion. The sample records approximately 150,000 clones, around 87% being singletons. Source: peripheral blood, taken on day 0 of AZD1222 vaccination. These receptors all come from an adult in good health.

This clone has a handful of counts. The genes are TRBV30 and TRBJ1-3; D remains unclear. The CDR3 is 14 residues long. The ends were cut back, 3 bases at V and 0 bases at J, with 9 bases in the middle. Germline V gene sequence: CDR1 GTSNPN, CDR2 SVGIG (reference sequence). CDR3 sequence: CAWSPENSGNTIYF. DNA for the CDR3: TGTGCCTGGAGCCCAGAAAACTCTGGAAACACCATATATTTT.

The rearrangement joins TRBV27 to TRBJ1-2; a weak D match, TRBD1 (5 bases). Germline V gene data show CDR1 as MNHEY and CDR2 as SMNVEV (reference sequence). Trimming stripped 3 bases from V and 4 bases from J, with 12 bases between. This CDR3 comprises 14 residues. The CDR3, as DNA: TGTGCCAGCAGTTTTGGGGCCCGAGGCTATGGCTACACCTTC. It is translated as CASSFGARGYGYTF.

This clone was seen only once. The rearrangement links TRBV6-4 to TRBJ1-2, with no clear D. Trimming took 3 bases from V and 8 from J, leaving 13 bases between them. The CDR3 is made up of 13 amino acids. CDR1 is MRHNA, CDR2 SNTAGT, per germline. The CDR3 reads CASSEGNIGGYTF. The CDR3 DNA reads TGTGCCAGCAGTGAGGGTAATATCGGCGGCTACACCTTC.

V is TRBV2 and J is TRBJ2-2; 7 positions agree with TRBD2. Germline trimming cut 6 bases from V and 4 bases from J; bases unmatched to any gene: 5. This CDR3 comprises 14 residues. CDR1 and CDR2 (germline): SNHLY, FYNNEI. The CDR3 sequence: CASRGGSGTGELFF. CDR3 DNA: TGTGCCAGCAGGGGCGGGAGCGGCACCGGGGAGCTGTTTTTT.

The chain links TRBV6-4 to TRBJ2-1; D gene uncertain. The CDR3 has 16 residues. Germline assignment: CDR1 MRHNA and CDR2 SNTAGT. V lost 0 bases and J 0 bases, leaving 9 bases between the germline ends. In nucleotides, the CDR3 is TGTGCCAGCAGTGACTCACCACTTAGCTCCTACAATGAGCAGTTCTTC. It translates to CASSDSPLSSYNEQFF.

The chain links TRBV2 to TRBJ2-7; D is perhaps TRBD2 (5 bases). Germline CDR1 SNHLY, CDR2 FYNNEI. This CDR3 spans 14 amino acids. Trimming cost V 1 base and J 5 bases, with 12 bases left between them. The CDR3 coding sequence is TGTGCCAGCAGTGAAGGGACTCACCCTCACGAGCAGTACTTC. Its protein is CASSEGTHPHEQYF.

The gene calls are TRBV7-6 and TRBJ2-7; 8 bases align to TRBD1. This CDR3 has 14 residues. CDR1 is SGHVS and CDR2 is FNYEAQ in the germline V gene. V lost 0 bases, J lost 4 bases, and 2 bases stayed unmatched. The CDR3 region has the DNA TGTGCCAGCAGCTTAGCGCGGACAGGGTACGAGCAGTACTTC. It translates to CASSLARTGYEQYF. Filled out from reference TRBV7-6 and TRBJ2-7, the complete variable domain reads GAGVSQSPRYKVTKRGQDVALRCDPISGHVSLYWYRQALGQGPEFLTYFNYEAQQDKSGLPNDRFSAERPEGSISTLTIQRTEQRDSAMYRCASSLARTGYEQYFGPGTRLTVT.

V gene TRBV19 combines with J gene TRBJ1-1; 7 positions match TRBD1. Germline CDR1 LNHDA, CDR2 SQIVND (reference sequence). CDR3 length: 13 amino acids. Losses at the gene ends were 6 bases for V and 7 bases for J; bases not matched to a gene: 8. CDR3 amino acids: CASSPQGGNEAFF. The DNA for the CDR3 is TGTGCCAGTAGCCCGCAGGGGGGCAATGAAGCTTTCTTT.

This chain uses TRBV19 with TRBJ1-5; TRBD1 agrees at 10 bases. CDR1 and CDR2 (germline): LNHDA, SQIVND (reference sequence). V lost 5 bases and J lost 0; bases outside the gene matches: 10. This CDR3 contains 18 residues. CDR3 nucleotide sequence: TGTGCCAGTAGTCCCGGGACAGGGGCGGGTAATAGCAATCAGCCCCAGCATTTT. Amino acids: CASSPGTGAGNSNQPQHF.

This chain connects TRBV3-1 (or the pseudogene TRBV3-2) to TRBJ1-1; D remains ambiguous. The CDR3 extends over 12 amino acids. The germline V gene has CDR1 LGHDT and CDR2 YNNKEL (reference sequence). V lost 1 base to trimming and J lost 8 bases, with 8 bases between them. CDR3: CASSQGGLEAFF. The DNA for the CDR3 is TGTGCCAGCAGCCAAGGTGGGCTAGAAGCTTTCTTT.

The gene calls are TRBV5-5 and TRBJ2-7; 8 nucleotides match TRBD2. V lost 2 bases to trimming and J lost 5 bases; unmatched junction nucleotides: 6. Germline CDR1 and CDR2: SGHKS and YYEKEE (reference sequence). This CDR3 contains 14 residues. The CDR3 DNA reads TGTGCCAGCAGCTTTTGGCGGGGGGCGGACGAGCAGTACTTC. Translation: CASSFWRGADEQYF.

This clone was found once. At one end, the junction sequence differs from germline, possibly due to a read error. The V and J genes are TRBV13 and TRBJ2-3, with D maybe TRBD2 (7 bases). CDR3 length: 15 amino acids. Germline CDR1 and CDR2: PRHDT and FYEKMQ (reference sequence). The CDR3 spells CAGSRRGGATDTQYF. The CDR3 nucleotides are TGTGCCGGCAGCCGGCGCGGGGGCGCCACAGATACGCAGTATTTT. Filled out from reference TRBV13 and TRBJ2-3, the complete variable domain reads AAGVIQSPRHLIKEKRETATLKCYPIPRHDTVYWYQQGPGQDPQFLISFYEKMQSDKGSIPDRFSAQQFSDYHSELNMSSLELGDSALYFCAGSRRGGATDTQYFGPGTRLTVL.

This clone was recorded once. The DNA of the CDR3 is TGTGCCAGCAGCCAGGGACTAGCGGGGAACACCGGGGAGCTGTTTTTT. This sequence encodes CASSQGLAGNTGELFF. This chain uses TRBV5-5 with TRBJ2-2; 12 bases fit TRBD2. V was pared by 4 bases and J by 1 base, with 2 bases of the junction left unmatched. The CDR3 is 16 amino acids. Germline CDR1 and CDR2: SGHKS and YYEKEE (reference sequence).

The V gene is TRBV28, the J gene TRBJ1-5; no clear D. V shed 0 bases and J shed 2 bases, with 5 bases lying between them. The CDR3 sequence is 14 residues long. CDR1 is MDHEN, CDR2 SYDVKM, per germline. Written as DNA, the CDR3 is TGTGCCAGCAGTTTATGGGCGGGCAATCAGCCCCAGCATTTT. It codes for CASSLWAGNQPQHF.

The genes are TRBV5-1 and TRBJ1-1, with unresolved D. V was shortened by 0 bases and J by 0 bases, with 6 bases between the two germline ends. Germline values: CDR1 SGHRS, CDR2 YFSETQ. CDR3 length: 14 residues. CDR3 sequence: CASSLVVVNTEAFF. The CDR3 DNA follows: TGCGCCAGCAGCTTGGTGGTAGTGAACACTGAAGCTTTCTTT.

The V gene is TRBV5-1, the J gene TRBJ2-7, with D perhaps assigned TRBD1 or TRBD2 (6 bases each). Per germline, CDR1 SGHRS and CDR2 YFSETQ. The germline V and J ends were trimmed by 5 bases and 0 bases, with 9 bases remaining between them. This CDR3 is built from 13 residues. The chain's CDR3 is CASRGGGSYEQYF. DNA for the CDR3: TGCGCCAGCAGAGGAGGGGGCTCCTACGAGCAGTACTTC.

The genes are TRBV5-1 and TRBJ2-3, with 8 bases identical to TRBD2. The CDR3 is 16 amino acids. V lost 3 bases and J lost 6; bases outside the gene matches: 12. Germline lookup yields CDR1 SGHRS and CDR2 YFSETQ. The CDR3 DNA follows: TGCGCCAGCAGCTACGGGGGAGGGACTAGTTCGGATACGCAGTATTTT. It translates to CASSYGGGTSSDTQYF.

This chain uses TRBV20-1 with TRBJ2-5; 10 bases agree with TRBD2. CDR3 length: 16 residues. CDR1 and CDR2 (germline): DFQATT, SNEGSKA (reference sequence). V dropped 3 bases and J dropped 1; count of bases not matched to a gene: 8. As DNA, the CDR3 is TGCAGTGCTAGTCCCAGCGGGAGGGCCCTCCAAGAGACCCAGTACTTC. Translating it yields CSASPSGRALQETQYF.

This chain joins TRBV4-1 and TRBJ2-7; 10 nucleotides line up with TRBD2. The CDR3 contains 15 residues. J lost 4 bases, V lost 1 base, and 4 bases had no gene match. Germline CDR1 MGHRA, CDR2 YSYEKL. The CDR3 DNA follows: TGCGCCAGCAGCCAAGTCCAGCGGGAGGGGTACGAGCAGTACTTC. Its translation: CASSQVQREGYEQYF.

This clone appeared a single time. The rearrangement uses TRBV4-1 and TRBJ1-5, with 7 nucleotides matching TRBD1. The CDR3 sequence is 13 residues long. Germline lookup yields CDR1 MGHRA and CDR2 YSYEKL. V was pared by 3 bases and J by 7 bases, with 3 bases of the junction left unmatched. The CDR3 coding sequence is TGCGCCAGCAGCCAGGTGACAGGGCAGCCCCAGCATTTT. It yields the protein CASSQVTGQPQHF.

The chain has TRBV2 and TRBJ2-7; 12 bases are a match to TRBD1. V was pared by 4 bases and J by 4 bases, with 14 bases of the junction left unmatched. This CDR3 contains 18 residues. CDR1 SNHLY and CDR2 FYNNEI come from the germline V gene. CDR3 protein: CASSGNPVGDRGPYEQYF. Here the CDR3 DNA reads TGTGCCAGCAGTGGTAATCCGGTCGGGGACAGGGGGCCGTACGAGCAGTACTTC.